This TCR beta chain was retrieved from a study of T cell changes during pregnancy in multiple sclerosis. The data were produced by immunoSEQ multiplex PCR, yet TCRdb's version contains in-frame clones alone and is incomplete. In the table there are roughly 70,000 clones, about 92% of which are singletons. CDR1 and CDR2 from the germline V gene are LNHDA and SQIVND (reference sequence). The CDR3 is 15 amino acids. V gave up 2 bases and J gave up 4 bases, with 14 bases separating them. The TCR originated in a female donor in good health, enrolled as a control in a pregnancy study. The specimen comprised peripheral blood, sampled in the third trimester of pregnancy. The V call is TRBV19, the J call TRBJ1-1; D is unclear. This CDR3 reads CASSISAGVGTEAFF. In DNA form, the CDR3 reads TGTGCCAGTAGTATATCGGCCGGGGTTGGCACTGAAGCTTTCTTT.